Each of the 2 T cell receptor beta chains below was sequenced from the same sample in a study of blood T cell repertoires in COVID-19. This table comes from immunoSEQ multiplex PCR, and its TCRdb copy is limited to in-frame clones, with some not included. Here the sample spans under 65,000 clones, approximately 92% being singletons. Material for sequencing was peripheral blood. These receptors came from an elderly man with acute or convalescent COVID-19.

The chain joins TRBV2 to TRBJ1-1, with 7 bases matching TRBD1. With 6 bases clipped from V and 5 bases from J, the junction kept 9 bases outside the gene matches. CDR3 length equals 14 residues. CDR1 is SNHLY and CDR2 is FYNNEI in the germline V gene. CDR3 sequence reads: CASRQSQGGTEAFF. CDR3 sequence (DNA): TGTGCCAGCAGGCAAAGTCAGGGGGGTACTGAAGCTTTCTTT.

The chain has TRBV7-2 and TRBJ2-3, with D unresolved. CDR1 and CDR2 (germline): SGHTA, FQGNSA. With 0 bases removed from V and 2 bases from J, the gap between germline ends came to 6 bases. The CDR3 spans 14 residues. The CDR3 DNA follows: TGTGCCAGCAGCTTAGCGGCCCACACAGATACGCAGTATTTT. Its protein is CASSLAAHTDTQYF.